These T cell receptor beta chains were read from a single sample in a study of blood T cell repertoires in COVID-19. Produced via immunoSEQ multiplex PCR; TCRdb's table is partial and in-frame only. This repertoire shows around 60,000 clones, less than 85% found once; its top ten account for roughly 18%. The sequencing input was peripheral blood. These receptors all come from a woman between 45 and 60 years old with active or convalescent COVID-19. Both conserved end residues are part of each CDR3. A D gene is named only where the DNA matches it firmly. A clone size is listed for some rows: how often the clone was seen (once, few, many), or a class if it is expanded.

d_gene	j_gene	abundance	v_gene	CDR3nt	CDR3aa
TRBD1	TRBJ1-6	few	TRBV5-6	TGTGCCAGCAGTTCGCCAGGGGGGCGATCACCCCTCCACTTT	CASSSPGGRSPLHF
NA	TRBJ2-3	NA	TRBV4-2	TGTGCCAGCAGCCGGTCGGGAGTTAGCACAGATACGCAGTATTTT	CASSRSGVSTDTQYF
NA	TRBJ1-1	NA	TRBV28	TGTGCCAGCAGTTTATTTCTTAACACTGAAGCTTTCTTT	CASSLFLNTEAFF
TRBD2	TRBJ2-7	NA	TRBV27	TGTGCCAGCAGTTTCAGGGGTAGCGGGAGGGCCGGATACGAGCAGTACTTC	CASSFRGSGRAGYEQYF
NA	TRBJ2-7	few	TRBV4-1	TGCGCCAGCAGCCAAGGTTGGGGGCCCGGAACCTACGAGCAGTACTTC	CASSQGWGPGTYEQYF
NA	TRBJ1-4	NA	TRBV4-2	TGTGCCAGCAGCCTAGAATACGAGGGGGGGAAACTGTTTTTT	CASSLEYEGGKLFF
NA	TRBJ2-3	NA	TRBV5-5	TGTGCCAGCAGCTTGTTTCTAGCGAGAGATACGCAGTATTTT	CASSLFLARDTQYF
TRBD1	TRBJ1-5	many	TRBV19	TGTGCCAGTATGGCTTGGGACAGAGGGAATCAGCCCCAGCATTTT	CASMAWDRGNQPQHF
NA	TRBJ1-2	once	TRBV6-5	TGTGCCAGCAAGGGGACATTATCCTCAGGGGGCTACACCTTC	CASKGTLSSGGYTF
NA	TRBJ2-7	NA	TRBV11-2	TGTGCCAGCAGCCCAGGAGGCAGGTTTACCTACGAGCAGTACTTC	CASSPGGRFTYEQYF
TRBD2	TRBJ2-3	NA	TRBV27	TGTGCCAGCAGTCAACGCCCGCCGGGACTAGCGGGACCAGATACGCAGTATTTT	CASSQRPPGLAGPDTQYF